The 28 T cell receptor beta chains given below trace back to one sample, sequenced in a study of early T cells in non-severe SARS-CoV-2 infection. MiXCR was run by TCRdb on the 5' RACE reads, yielding one entry per CDR3 protein. The table has over 60,000 distinct CDR3 sequences, roughly 13% seen once. Material for sequencing was whole blood. Receptors were obtained from an adult who was a healthcare worker with PCR-confirmed SARS-CoV-2 infection or an uninfected control (not recorded which).

This clonotype occurred many times. The gene calls are TRBV12-3 or TRBV12-4 and TRBJ1-2; 7 nucleotides align to TRBD1. The CDR3 runs 15 residues. J lost 0 bases, V lost 4 bases, and 5 bases had no gene match. The CDR3 DNA is TGTGCCAGCAGTTCAACAGGGGCGTCTAACTATGGCTACACCTTC. Residues: CASSSTGASNYGYTF.

This clonotype was observed a handful of times. The V and J genes are TRBV29-1 and TRBJ2-7; 7 bases fit TRBD1. Germline V CDR1 and CDR2: SQVTM, ANQGSEA. Trimming removed 6 bases from V and 0 bases from J; junction bases left unmatched: 8. The CDR3 runs 14 residues. In DNA, the CDR3 is TGCAGCGTCCTACAGGGGCCCGTCTCCTACGAGCAGTACTTC. It specifies CSVLQGPVSYEQYF.

The J gene is TRBJ2-3, the V gene TRBV3-1; 9 bases are shared with TRBD2. The CDR3 totals 15 residues. V trimming: 3 bases; J trimming: 5 bases; junction bases outside the gene matches: 6. Germline V gene sequence: CDR1 LGHDT, CDR2 YNNKEL (reference sequence). CDR3 in amino acids: CASSQLSGGRDTQYF. The CDR3 DNA sequence: TGTGCCAGCAGCCAGCTTAGCGGGGGTCGAGATACGCAGTATTTT.

There are a few counts of this clonotype. This CDR3 reads CASSLDLRANYGYTF. In DNA form, the CDR3 reads TGTGCCAGCAGCTTAGACCTCAGGGCTAACTATGGCTACACCTTC. The V call is TRBV7-6, the J call TRBJ1-2; weak D call: TRBD1 (5 bases). Germline-derived CDR1 and CDR2 are SGHVS and FNYEAQ. The V end lost 1 base, the J end lost 0 bases, and 9 bases lay between the germline ends. There are 15 residues in the CDR3.

The J gene is TRBJ1-6, the V gene TRBV19; 8 nucleotides line up with TRBD1. The CDR3 has 13 residues. Germline V CDR1 and CDR2: LNHDA, SQIVND (reference sequence). Trimming took 5 bases from V and 10 from J; bases not matched to a gene: 4. The CDR3 sequence: CASSPGTGSPLHF. DNA for the CDR3: TGTGCCAGTAGTCCTGGGACAGGCTCACCCCTCCACTTT.

The chain joins TRBV12-3 or TRBV12-4 to TRBJ1-3, with D unclear. V was clipped by 11 bases and J by 2 bases, with 13 bases between them. The CDR3 length is 13 residues. The CDR3 DNA sequence: TGTGCCGTACGTCCCAGGACTGGAAACACCATATATTTT. Translating gives CAVRPRTGNTIYF.

The CDR3 DNA reads TGTGCCAGCACTCCGACAGGGGCCGATACGCAGTATTTT. This gives the protein CASTPTGADTQYF. The rearrangement links TRBV6-6 to TRBJ2-3; 8 bases line up with TRBD1. The V gene end was trimmed by 7 bases and the J gene end by 6 bases; junction bases not matched to a gene: 6. Germline CDR1 MNHNY, CDR2 SVGAGI (reference sequence). The CDR3 has 13 residues.

The gene calls are TRBV7-8 and TRBJ1-1; D gene ambiguous. Germline V lookup: CDR1 SGHVS, CDR2 FQNEAQ. V was clipped by 6 bases and J by 1 base, with 3 bases between them. CDR3 length: 11 residues. This CDR3 reads CASRSNTEAFF. The DNA for the CDR3 is TGTGCCAGCAGGTCGAACACTGAAGCTTTCTTT.

There are a few counts of this clonotype. CDR3 sequence: CASSPGQGRLGTEAFF. CDR3 nucleotides: TGTGCCAGCTCACCGGGACAGGGTCGTTTGGGCACTGAAGCTTTCTTT. The V call is TRBV18, the J call TRBJ1-1; TRBD1 matches 9 bases. Per germline, CDR1 KGHSH and CDR2 LQKENI. The CDR3 runs 16 residues. V was clipped by 3 bases and J by 4 bases; unmatched bases: 9.

The J gene is TRBJ2-3, the V gene TRBV7-2, with 9 bases lining up with TRBD2. The CDR3 contains 18 residues. Germline V gene sequence: CDR1 SGHTA, CDR2 FQGNSA. Trimming at V came to 1 base and at J to 2 bases, leaving 10 bases not matched to a gene. In DNA form, the CDR3 reads TGTGCCAGCAGCTTAGGTCGGTTAGCGGGGGACCTCACAGATACGCAGTATTTT. Residues: CASSLGRLAGDLTDTQYF. The full variable domain, with the rest looked up from reference TRBV7-2 and TRBJ2-3, is GAGVSQSPSNKVTEKGKDVELRCDPISGHTALYWYRQSLGQGLEFLIYFQGNSAPDKSGLPSDRFSAERTGGSVSTLTIQRTQQEDSAVYLCASSLGRLAGDLTDTQYFGPGTRLTVL.

In this sample, this clonotype turned up a few times. The V gene is TRBV10-3, the J gene TRBJ2-5, with a possible D match to TRBD2 (6 bases). The length of the CDR3 is 14 residues. The V end was cut by 7 bases, the J end by 3 bases, with 15 bases between. Germline V gene data show CDR1 as ENHRY and CDR2 as SYGVKD. CDR3 region: CAITPTGVKETQYF. The CDR3 nucleotides are TGTGCCATCACCCCAACGGGGGTAAAAGAGACCCAGTACTTC.

The chain employs TRBV12-3 or TRBV12-4 and TRBJ2-1; 10 bases are a match to TRBD1. After removal of 5 bases from V and 7 bases from J, the junction contained 8 bases not matched to a gene. The CDR3 runs to 15 residues. CDR3 in amino acids: CASSTTGGIGNEQFF. As DNA, the CDR3 is TGTGCCAGCAGTACGACAGGGGGCATAGGGAATGAGCAGTTCTTC.

The V gene is TRBV27, the J gene TRBJ1-2, with 9 bases lining up with TRBD1. Germline CDR1 is MNHEY and CDR2 is SMNVEV (reference sequence). This CDR3 is built from 13 residues. V lost 8 bases, J lost 4 bases, and 5 bases stayed unmatched. CDR3 loop: CASGTGPSYGYTF. CDR3 coding DNA: TGTGCCAGCGGGACAGGGCCCTCCTATGGCTACACCTTC.

This clonotype occurred a few times. The V gene is TRBV3-1, the J gene TRBJ2-7, with 14 bases fitting TRBD2. V lost 3 bases, J lost 4 bases, and 11 bases stayed unmatched. The germline gives CDR1 LGHDT, CDR2 YNNKEL (reference sequence). The CDR3 runs to 18 residues. The CDR3, as DNA: TGTGCCAGCAGCCACCTGACTAGCGGGGGGGTCATATTATACGAGCAGTACTTC. Protein sequence: CASSHLTSGGVILYEQYF.

This clonotype has a count of ten or more. The chain joins TRBV12-3 or TRBV12-4 to TRBJ2-5; D gene unclear. Trimming cost V 3 bases and J 5 bases, with 19 bases left between them. This CDR3 comprises 16 residues. The CDR3 spells CASSFSRTASSETQYF. In DNA, the CDR3 is TGTGCCAGCAGTTTTTCGCGGACCGCCTCGAGCGAGACCCAGTACTTC.

This clonotype was observed a handful of times. The V call is TRBV27, the J call TRBJ1-6; no clear D. The V end was cut by 7 bases, the J end by 4 bases, with 11 bases between. The V gene's germline CDR1 is MNHEY and CDR2 SMNVEV (reference sequence). The length of the CDR3 is 14 residues. CDR3 amino acids: CASTPGLYNSPLHF. The CDR3 nucleotides are TGTGCCAGCACCCCGGGTTTATATAATTCACCCCTCCACTTT.

The chain links TRBV18 to TRBJ2-1; 7 nucleotides agree with TRBD2. CDR1 and CDR2 from the germline V gene are KGHSH and LQKENI. The CDR3 covers 17 residues. The junction had 13 bases not matched to a gene; V was cut back by 3 bases and J by 5 bases. CDR3 nucleotide sequence: TGTGCCAGCTCACCTTCTTTGAGCGGGGCAACGGACAATGAGCAGTTCTTC. Translation: CASSPSLSGATDNEQFF.

This clonotype was detected a few times. This chain links TRBV2 with TRBJ2-7, with D unclear. This CDR3 is 13 amino acids long. Germline V gene lookup returns CDR1 SNHLY and CDR2 FYNNEI. V was trimmed by 2 bases and J by 5 bases, leaving 10 bases between them. For the CDR3, the DNA is TGTGCCAGCAGTGAACGGTGGCTAGACGAGCAGTACTTC. Encoded protein: CASSERWLDEQYF.

The sample holds a few counts of this clonotype. The rearrangement joins TRBV5-1 to TRBJ2-1; 9 nucleotides match TRBD2. CDR3 length equals 15 residues. From germline, CDR1 is SGHRS and CDR2 YFSETQ. V lost 1 base, J lost 7 bases, and 6 bases stayed unmatched. Written as DNA, the CDR3 is TGCGCCAGCAGCTTGTTCAGCGGGGGGCATAATGAGCAGTTCTTC. This gives the protein CASSLFSGGHNEQFF. The full variable domain, in which reference TRBV5-1 and TRBJ2-1 provide the parts outside the CDR3, is KAGVTQTPRYLIKTRGQQVTLSCSPISGHRSVSWYQQTPGQGLQFLFEYFSETQRNKGNFPGRFSGRQFSNSRSEMNVSTLELGDSALYLCASSLFSGGHNEQFFGPGTRLTVL.

V is TRBV20-1 and J is TRBJ2-2; D remains ambiguous. The V end lost 3 bases, the J end lost 0 bases, and 11 bases lay between the germline ends. This CDR3 comprises 15 residues. Germline V gene data show CDR1 as DFQATT and CDR2 as SNEGSKA (reference sequence). The chain's CDR3 is CSASVASANTGELFF. The DNA for the CDR3 is TGCAGTGCTAGTGTGGCATCGGCGAACACCGGGGAGCTGTTTTTT.

This clonotype was seen ten or more times. This chain uses TRBV21-1 with TRBJ1-2; the D segment call TRBD1 is taken from the table without a DNA check. TRBV21-1 is an annotated pseudogene. This CDR3 contains 11 residues. Here the CDR3 reads CASGDSHGYTF. The CDR3 bases are TGTGCCAGCGGCGACAGTCATGGCTACACCTTC.

The J gene is TRBJ1-6, the V gene TRBV6-4; no clear D gene. V lost 6 bases to trimming and J lost 8 bases, with 11 bases between them. CDR3 length: 13 amino acids. CDR1 is MRHNA, CDR2 SNTAGT, per germline. CDR3 DNA: TGTGCCAGCAGGCCGGACGGGGATTCACCCCTCCACTTT. It encodes CASRPDGDSPLHF.

The chain recombines TRBV5-1 with TRBJ2-7, with TRBD1 matching over 7 bases. V dropped 4 bases and J dropped 3; count of bases not matched to a gene: 4. This CDR3 has 13 amino acids. The germline V gene has CDR1 SGHRS and CDR2 YFSETQ. The CDR3 here is CASSLWDSYEQYF. Written as DNA, the CDR3 is TGCGCCAGCAGCCTGTGGGACAGCTACGAGCAGTACTTC.

This clonotype was seen a handful of times. The rearrangement links TRBV3-1 to TRBJ2-1; tentative D call: TRBD1 (6 bases). CDR1 and CDR2 from the germline V gene are LGHDT and YNNKEL (reference sequence). Trimming pared 1 base from V and 12 bases from J, leaving 13 bases between. The CDR3 length is 13 residues. CDR3 coding DNA: TGTGCCAGCAGCCAAGGACAGGCGTTTCGGCAGTTCTTC. The encoded protein is CASSQGQAFRQFF.

This clonotype has more than one count but fewer than ten. This chain links TRBV7-7 with TRBJ2-1, with D tentatively TRBD1 (6 bases). Looked up from germline, CDR1 is SSHAT and CDR2 is FNYEAQ (reference sequence). V was clipped by 3 bases and J by 7 bases, with 10 bases between them. The CDR3 covers 13 residues. The DNA for the CDR3 is TGTGCCAGCAGCTTGGGACAAGCGAATGAGCAGTTCTTC. Translated, it gives CASSLGQANEQFF.

The chain recombines TRBV19 with TRBJ2-4, with D uncertain. Germline V CDR1 and CDR2: LNHDA, SQIVND (reference sequence). V dropped 3 bases and J dropped 5 bases, with 5 bases sitting between them. This CDR3 has 12 residues. CDR3 loop: CASSIGENIQYF. DNA of the CDR3: TGTGCCAGTAGTATTGGGGAAAACATTCAGTACTTC.

The V call is TRBV5-1, the J call TRBJ2-3, with 8 bases aligning to TRBD2. J gave up 4 bases and V 0 bases, and 7 bases lay outside the gene matches. The CDR3 covers 16 residues. Germline loops: CDR1 SGHRS, CDR2 YFSETQ. CDR3 residues: CASSLATAGGADTQYF. The DNA of the CDR3 is TGCGCCAGCAGCTTGGCTACGGCGGGGGGCGCAGATACGCAGTATTTT.

The gene calls are TRBV6-2 or TRBV6-3 and TRBJ1-5; no clear D gene. CDR1 is MNHEY and CDR2 is SVGEGT in the germline V gene. This CDR3 contains 12 residues. Trimming took off 7 bases at V and 0 bases at J, with 4 bases between the two ends. CDR3 coding DNA: TGTGCCAGCACTGATAGCAATCAGCCCCAGCATTTT. Amino acid sequence: CASTDSNQPQHF.